This T cell receptor (beta chain) was found in a study of blood T cell repertoires in COVID-19. Source study methods: Reference gene primer amplification gave estimated nucleated cell counts. This table comes from immunoSEQ multiplex PCR, and its TCRdb copy is limited to in-frame clones, with some not included. Clone size and the V and J calls come from that table; the DNA yielded D and trimming. Counted here are approximately 72,000 clones, around four fifths occurring once; the ten biggest clones make up 18%. CDR1 is SGHRS and CDR2 is YFSETQ in the germline V gene. V was trimmed by 4 bases and J by 1 base, leaving 10 bases between them. The CDR3 covers 14 residues.

Sequenced material: peripheral blood. The clonotype was recovered from a woman of 80 years or more with acute or convalescent COVID-19. The rearrangement uses TRBV5-1 and TRBJ2-3; weak D call: TRBD1 (5 bases). The CDR3 bases are TGCGCCAGCAGCCCTATCAGGGGCACAGATACGCAGTATTTT. It codes for CASSPIRGTDTQYF.